This T cell receptor beta chain was sequenced during a study of shared clonotypes between healthy human individuals. Some clones are missing from TCRdb's copy, which holds only in-frame ones; the method was immunoSEQ multiplex PCR. This sample has approximately 1,000,000 clones, with 75% to 80% found just once. Findings and caveats of the study: Approximately 5.4% of naive CD4 clonotypes were common to four donors. Sequencing depth was expected to affect clonotype sharing among donors.

Details on this clone: Its antigen is as yet unknown.

CDR3 length equals 14 residues. Trimming stripped 5 bases from V and 7 bases from J, with 18 bases between. CDR1 and CDR2 (germline): SNHLY, FYNNEI. This clonotype was obtained from a man aged 18 to 30 in good health. Some clones in this sample may be carry-over from other donors' samples. This sequence joins TRBV2 and TRBJ2-7; D possibly corresponds to TRBD2 (6 bases). Sequenced material: memory CD4+ T cells from PBMCs. Specified subset: CD45RA-negative fraction. CDR3 protein: CASSTGTPAGEQYF. DNA for the CDR3: TGTGCCAGCAGTACCGGGACCCCGGCGGGGGAGCAGTACTTC.